Below are 10 T cell receptor beta chains sequenced from a single sample in a study of OX40 agonist ivuxolimab in advanced cancers. The library relied on the immunoSEQ multiplex PCR assay. TCRdb re-hosts the immuneACCESS table, in-frame sequences only. Its copies lack some clones; in the studies checked, an unresolved V gene accounts for under half of them, and the cause for the rest is not known. The sample yields fewer than 20,000 clones; just under 85% were counted once. Jointly, the top ten make up around 72% of the sample. The material was CD4+ or CD8+ T cells sorted from blood, obtained in a trial of the OX40 agonist ivuxolimab. The receptors come from an adult with an advanced solid tumor such as melanoma, head and neck, liver or kidney cancer.

This chain joins TRBV5-4 and TRBJ2-7, with 7 nucleotides matching TRBD1. The CDR3 covers 15 residues. V trimming: 3 bases; J trimming: 2 bases; junction bases outside the gene matches: 8. Looked up from germline, CDR1 is SGHNT and CDR2 is YYREEE (reference sequence). In DNA form, the CDR3 reads TGTGCCAGCAGCTACGAAGTGGGACAGACCTACGAGCAGTACTTC. This codes for CASSYEVGQTYEQYF.

This chain joins TRBV5-1 and TRBJ2-1; a possible D gene is TRBD1 (6 bases). Trimming took 2 bases from V and 6 from J, leaving 9 bases between them. In germline, CDR1 is SGHRS, CDR2 YFSETQ. The CDR3 is 13 residues long. The CDR3 protein is CASSFLGANEQFF. The CDR3 coding sequence is TGCGCCAGCAGCTTCCTGGGGGCCAATGAGCAGTTCTTC.

This chain uses TRBV11-1 with TRBJ2-7; possibly TRBD2 for D (6 bases). Trimming removed 0 bases from V and 0 bases from J, with 12 bases in between. CDR3 length: 16 amino acids. Germline V gives CDR1 SGHAT, CDR2 FQDESV (reference sequence). This chain's CDR3 is CASSLATGLGSYEQYF. In DNA, the CDR3 is TGTGCCAGCAGCTTAGCCACGGGACTCGGCTCCTACGAGCAGTACTTC.

This clone is termed medium-sized. The CDR3 loop is CASSLGGAGNANYGYTF. For the CDR3, the DNA is TGTGCCAGCAGTTTGGGGGGGGCGGGCAACGCTAACTATGGCTACACCTTC. The chain is built from TRBV27 and TRBJ1-2; tentatively, D is TRBD1 (6 bases). CDR1 is MNHEY, CDR2 SMNVEV, per germline (reference sequence). This CDR3 contains 17 residues. Trimming took off 3 bases at V and 0 bases at J, with 17 bases between the two ends.

CDR3 sequence: CAWIADILQETQYF. The CDR3 DNA is TGTGCCTGGATAGCGGACATACTACAAGAGACCCAGTACTTC. V usage is TRBV30 and J usage is TRBJ2-5; tentatively, D is TRBD2 (6 bases). Looked up from germline, CDR1 is GTSNPN and CDR2 is SVGIG (reference sequence). The CDR3 is 14 residues long. Trimming took off 4 bases at V and 2 bases at J, with 14 bases between the two ends. The entire variable domain, with the rest obtained from reference TRBV30 and TRBJ2-5, is as follows: SQTIHQWPATLVQPVGSPLSLECTVEGTSNPNLYWYRQAAGRGLQLLFYSVGIGQISSEVPQNLSASRPQDRQFILSSKKLLLSDSGFYLCAWIADILQETQYFGPGTRLLVL.

CDR3 bases: TGCGCCAGCAGCCATGGACCAGGGACAGGGAGGCCTAATGAAGCTTTCTTT. Amino acids: CASSHGPGTGRPNEAFF. This sequence joins TRBV4-1 and TRBJ1-1; TRBD1 matches 9 bases. The CDR3 runs 17 residues. Trimming cost V 3 bases and J 7 bases; bases outside gene matches: 15. Germline CDR1 and CDR2: MGHRA and YSYEKL.

The V call is TRBV25-1, the J call TRBJ1-1, with 11 bases aligning to TRBD1. Losses at the gene ends were 3 bases for V and 3 bases for J; bases not matched to a gene: 3. Germline CDR1 MGHDK, CDR2 SYGVNS. The CDR3 totals 15 residues. The CDR3 DNA is TGTGCCAGCAGTGATCCGGGACAGGGGGACACTGAAGCTTTCTTT. This encodes CASSDPGQGDTEAFF.

The chain recombines TRBV2 with TRBJ2-2; either TRBD1 or TRBD2 may supply D (5 bases each). There are 16 residues in the CDR3. V was clipped by 1 base and J by 6 bases, with 15 bases between them. Germline V gene data show CDR1 as SNHLY and CDR2 as FYNNEI. CDR3 coding DNA: TGTGCCAGCAGTGAAGTAGGGAAGGGGAGCGCCGGGGAGCTGTTTTTT. Protein: CASSEVGKGSAGELFF.

This chain uses TRBV9 with TRBJ2-6; D remains unclear. The germline gives CDR1 SGDLS, CDR2 YYNGEE. The CDR3 contains 13 residues. V lost 2 bases and J lost 3, with 3 bases in between. For the CDR3, the DNA is TGTGCCAGCAGCGTTTATGGGGCCAACGTCCTGACTTTC. The encoded protein is CASSVYGANVLTF.

This clone was recorded once. The V and J genes are TRBV27 and TRBJ1-5, with D tentatively TRBD1 (5 bases). The V gene's germline CDR1 is MNHEY and CDR2 SMNVEV (reference sequence). The V end was cut by 1 base, the J end by 9 bases, with 10 bases between. This CDR3 contains 13 residues. As DNA, the CDR3 is TGTGCCAGCAGTTTATGGGGGGGTCGGCCCCAGCATTTT. Encoded protein: CASSLWGGRPQHF.